This T cell receptor beta chain was captured by sequencing in a study of shared clonotypes between healthy human individuals. General study points: Collection of samples was limited to blood; tissue repertoires likely differ. Larger richness was generally estimated for naive than memory subsets.

Germline V gives CDR1 MNHNS, CDR2 SASEGT. V was pared by 5 bases and J by 4 bases, with 11 bases between. This CDR3 has 13 amino acids. With respect to this clone: Its antigen remains unidentified.

In the source study's methods: Filtering differed for immunoSEQ, which gave only junction sequences without quality scores. TCRdb keeps only in-frame clones here, not all; method: immunoSEQ multiplex PCR. Clone size and the V and J calls come from that table; the DNA yielded D and trimming. The table has under 650,000 clones, almost 97% seen once; the top ten hold less than 0.06%. The chain joins TRBV6-1 to TRBJ2-5; D gene ambiguous. The sample consisted of naive CD4+ T cells sorted from blood. Subset in this sample: CD45RA+ positively selected. The sequence came from a woman in her 30s in good health. The CDR3 DNA is TGTGCCAGCAGTTGGACCTTCGGAGAGACCCAGTACTTC. This sequence encodes CASSWTFGETQYF.